This is a list of T cell receptor beta chains from one sample in a study of cytomegalovirus exposure and HLA in healthy donors. Generated by immunoSEQ multiplex PCR, the TCRdb table keeps only in-frame clones and is missing some. The repertoire holds 190,000 or so clones, more than 65% seen once, with approximately 3% in the top ten. Source material: PBMCs. Receptors originate from a woman aged 18-29 years in good health and CMV-seropositive. CDR3s include the opening cysteine and the closing phenylalanine or tryptophan. Fields, in order: D gene, J gene, V gene, clone size, CDR3 protein, CDR3 DNA. The D gene is left open where the match is weak. Clone size appears in some rows only: once, few, many, or a class for an expanded clone.

D gene: -; J gene: TRBJ1-3; V gene: TRBV7-4; clone size: -; CDR3 protein: CASSADRISGNTIYF; CDR3 DNA: TGTGCCAGCAGCGCAGACAGGATCTCTGGAAACACCATATATTTT
D gene: TRBD1; J gene: TRBJ1-5; V gene: TRBV9; clone size: -; CDR3 protein: CASSSDRGGNQPQHF; CDR3 DNA: TGTGCCAGCAGCTCAGACAGGGGGGGGAATCAGCCCCAGCATTTT
D gene: TRBD2; J gene: TRBJ2-1; V gene: TRBV9; clone size: once; CDR3 protein: CASSELAGVGDEQFF; CDR3 DNA: TGTGCCAGCAGCGAACTAGCGGGGGTTGGCGATGAGCAGTTCTTC
D gene: TRBD1; J gene: TRBJ2-7; V gene: TRBV2; clone size: once; CDR3 protein: CASRTGEYEQYF; CDR3 DNA: TGTGCCAGCAGGACAGGGGAATACGAGCAGTACTTC
D gene: -; J gene: TRBJ2-5; V gene: TRBV4-1; clone size: -; CDR3 protein: CASSQGSGARETQYF; CDR3 DNA: TGCGCCAGCAGCCAAGGGAGTGGGGCCCGAGAGACCCAGTACTTC
D gene: TRBD1; J gene: TRBJ1-1; V gene: TRBV7-9; clone size: -; CDR3 protein: CASSQGDTEAFF; CDR3 DNA: TGTGCCAGCAGTCAGGGGGACACTGAAGCTTTCTTT
D gene: -; J gene: TRBJ1-4; V gene: TRBV29-1; clone size: once; CDR3 protein: CSVRGTRFSSTNEKLFF; CDR3 DNA: TGCAGCGTGCGGGGGACCCGATTTTCTTCAACTAATGAAAAACTGTTTTTT
D gene: -; J gene: TRBJ2-1; V gene: TRBV2; clone size: -; CDR3 protein: CASQDRANNEQFF; CDR3 DNA: TGTGCCAGTCAGGATCGTGCTAACAATGAGCAGTTCTTC
D gene: TRBD2; J gene: TRBJ2-7; V gene: TRBV2; clone size: -; CDR3 protein: CASTRIRAGGEQYF; CDR3 DNA: TGTGCCAGCACGCGAATCAGGGCGGGAGGGGAGCAGTACTTC
D gene: TRBD1; J gene: TRBJ2-5; V gene: TRBV5-1; clone size: -; CDR3 protein: CASSLADRKETQYF; CDR3 DNA: TGCGCCAGCAGCTTGGCGGACAGGAAAGAGACCCAGTACTTC
D gene: -; J gene: TRBJ2-2; V gene: TRBV19; clone size: -; CDR3 protein: CARNCRDKTKLSTGELFF; CDR3 DNA: TGTGCCAGGAATTGTCGGGACAAAACCAAACTTTCCACCGGGGAGCTGTTTTTT
D gene: -; J gene: TRBJ1-2; V gene: TRBV12-2; clone size: -; CDR3 protein: CASRFRDDKTGDYGYTF; CDR3 DNA: TGTGCAAGTCGCTTCCGTGACGACAAGACAGGGGACTATGGCTACACCTTC
D gene: -; J gene: TRBJ1-1; V gene: TRBV7-2; clone size: -; CDR3 protein: CASSLDGQVNTEAFF; CDR3 DNA: TGTGCCAGCAGCTTAGACGGCCAGGTGAACACTGAAGCTTTCTTT
D gene: TRBD1; J gene: TRBJ1-1; V gene: TRBV15; clone size: -; CDR3 protein: CATSRFSGTGGTEAFF; CDR3 DNA: TGTGCCACCAGCAGATTTTCGGGGACAGGGGGCACTGAAGCTTTCTTT
D gene: -; J gene: TRBJ1-1; V gene: TRBV29-1; clone size: few; CDR3 protein: CSGRHRNTEAFF; CDR3 DNA: TGCAGCGGAAGACACCGGAACACTGAAGCTTTCTTT
D gene: TRBD2; J gene: TRBJ2-3; V gene: TRBV18; clone size: many; CDR3 protein: CASSSLAEALTDTQYF; CDR3 DNA: TGTGCCAGCTCAAGCCTAGCGGAAGCACTCACAGATACGCAGTATTTT
D gene: -; J gene: TRBJ1-4; V gene: TRBV12-5; clone size: -; CDR3 protein: CASGLVRGGRDWPEKLFF; CDR3 DNA: TGTGCTAGTGGTTTGGTGAGAGGTGGCCGGGATTGGCCAGAAAAACTGTTTTTT
D gene: -; J gene: TRBJ1-4; V gene: TRBV5-1; clone size: -; CDR3 protein: CASSLASDGEKLFF; CDR3 DNA: TGCGCCAGCAGCTTGGCGTCCGACGGGGAAAAACTGTTTTTT
D gene: -; J gene: TRBJ1-4; V gene: TRBV7-9; clone size: -; CDR3 protein: CASSLGTQGEKLFF; CDR3 DNA: TGTGCCAGCAGCTTAGGTACTCAGGGGGAAAAACTGTTTTTT
D gene: -; J gene: TRBJ1-5; V gene: TRBV27; clone size: -; CDR3 protein: CASASTGSPGEPQHF; CDR3 DNA: TGTGCCAGCGCATCGACGGGATCCCCTGGAGAGCCCCAGCATTTT
D gene: -; J gene: TRBJ1-2; V gene: TRBV5-6; clone size: few; CDR3 protein: CASSLDLIPVQF; CDR3 DNA: TGTGCCAGCAGCTTGGATTTAATCCCCGTCCAGTTC
D gene: TRBD2; J gene: TRBJ2-3; V gene: TRBV7-6; clone size: -; CDR3 protein: CASSLEAGGSDTQYF; CDR3 DNA: TGTGCCAGCAGCTTAGAAGCGGGGGGTTCAGATACGCAGTATTTT
D gene: TRBD1; J gene: TRBJ1-5; V gene: TRBV25-1; clone size: -; CDR3 protein: CASSTTGQAQPQHF; CDR3 DNA: TGTGCCAGCAGTACGACAGGACAGGCTCAGCCCCAGCATTTT
D gene: TRBD1; J gene: TRBJ2-1; V gene: TRBV9; clone size: -; CDR3 protein: CASSAPRGRETYNEQFF; CDR3 DNA: TGTGCCAGCAGCGCCCCCAGGGGGCGGGAAACCTACAATGAGCAGTTCTTC
D gene: -; J gene: TRBJ2-5; V gene: TRBV5-1; clone size: -; CDR3 protein: CASSLYRSGETQYF; CDR3 DNA: TGCGCCAGCAGCTTGTACAGGAGTGGAGAGACCCAGTACTTC
D gene: -; J gene: TRBJ2-4; V gene: TRBV5-1; clone size: -; CDR3 protein: CASSSHPKFQYF; CDR3 DNA: TGCGCCAGCAGCTCACACCCCAAATTTCAGTACTTC
D gene: TRBD1; J gene: TRBJ1-3; V gene: TRBV27; clone size: once; CDR3 protein: CASSSQTGVTGNTIYF; CDR3 DNA: TGTGCCAGCAGTTCACAGACAGGGGTAACGGGAAACACCATATATTTT
D gene: TRBD2; J gene: TRBJ2-5; V gene: TRBV9; clone size: -; CDR3 protein: CASSVAGGGAEETQYF; CDR3 DNA: TGTGCCAGCAGCGTAGCGGGCGGGGGGGCTGAAGAGACCCAGTACTTC
D gene: -; J gene: TRBJ1-4; V gene: TRBV5-1; clone size: -; CDR3 protein: CASSSRGSSFNEKLFF; CDR3 DNA: TGCGCCAGCAGTTCTAGGGGATCATCCTTTAATGAAAAACTGTTTTTT
D gene: -; J gene: TRBJ1-1; V gene: TRBV6-1; clone size: -; CDR3 protein: CAAIMNTEAFF; CDR3 DNA: TGTGCCGCTATTATGAACACTGAAGCTTTCTTT
D gene: TRBD2; J gene: TRBJ2-1; V gene: TRBV28; clone size: -; CDR3 protein: CASSFRIGTTEQFF; CDR3 DNA: TGTGCCAGCAGTTTCCGAATCGGGACTACAGAGCAGTTCTTC
D gene: -; J gene: TRBJ1-1; V gene: TRBV7-2; clone size: -; CDR3 protein: CASSLTDMNTEAFF; CDR3 DNA: TGTGCCAGCAGCTTGACAGACATGAACACTGAAGCTTTCTTT
D gene: TRBD1; J gene: TRBJ2-7; V gene: TRBV19; clone size: -; CDR3 protein: CASSITGQDSYEQYF; CDR3 DNA: TGTGCCAGTAGTATAACGGGACAGGACTCCTACGAGCAGTACTTC
D gene: -; J gene: TRBJ1-6; V gene: TRBV6-5; clone size: few; CDR3 protein: CASTQGSSPLHF; CDR3 DNA: TGTGCCAGTACACAGGGTAGTTCACCCCTCCACTTT
D gene: -; J gene: TRBJ2-7; V gene: TRBV18; clone size: -; CDR3 protein: CASSPQTAYEQYF; CDR3 DNA: TGTGCCAGCTCACCACAGACAGCCTACGAGCAGTACTTC
D gene: TRBD1; J gene: TRBJ2-7; V gene: TRBV5-5; clone size: -; CDR3 protein: CASSRTGNYEQYF; CDR3 DNA: TGTGCCAGCAGCCGGACAGGTAACTACGAGCAGTACTTC
D gene: TRBD2; J gene: TRBJ2-2; V gene: TRBV7-9; clone size: few; CDR3 protein: CASSFSGGTGELFF; CDR3 DNA: TGTGCCAGCAGCTTCTCCGGGGGGACCGGGGAGCTGTTTTTT
D gene: TRBD2; J gene: TRBJ2-1; V gene: TRBV18; clone size: -; CDR3 protein: CASSPLGSGGHNEQFF; CDR3 DNA: TGTGCCAGCTCACCGTTAGGGAGCGGGGGACACAATGAGCAGTTCTTC
D gene: -; J gene: TRBJ2-7; V gene: TRBV6-6; clone size: -; CDR3 protein: CASTGMSYEQYF; CDR3 DNA: TGTGCCAGCACGGGGATGTCCTACGAGCAGTACTTC
D gene: TRBD1; J gene: TRBJ1-6; V gene: TRBV6-1; clone size: -; CDR3 protein: CASSGGDRVHSPLHF; CDR3 DNA: TGTGCCAGCAGTGGAGGGGACAGGGTGCATTCACCCCTCCACTTT
D gene: -; J gene: TRBJ1-2; V gene: TRBV6-6; clone size: -; CDR3 protein: CASSYPQGGRGYTF; CDR3 DNA: TGTGCCAGCAGTTACCCGCAGGGAGGACGGGGCTACACCTTC
D gene: TRBD1; J gene: TRBJ2-1; V gene: TRBV5-6; clone size: -; CDR3 protein: CASSFLQGEGFEQFF; CDR3 DNA: TGTGCCAGCAGCTTCTTACAGGGGGAAGGGTTTGAGCAGTTCTTC
D gene: -; J gene: TRBJ1-2; V gene: TRBV11-2; clone size: -; CDR3 protein: CASSPPRGLNGYTF; CDR3 DNA: TGTGCCAGCAGCCCCCCGCGAGGGCTCAATGGCTACACCTTC
D gene: -; J gene: TRBJ2-3; V gene: TRBV29-1; clone size: -; CDR3 protein: CSVEERADTQYF; CDR3 DNA: TGCAGCGTTGAAGAGAGGGCAGATACGCAGTATTTT
D gene: -; J gene: TRBJ1-6; V gene: TRBV11-1; clone size: -; CDR3 protein: CASSLPTENSPLHF; CDR3 DNA: TGTGCCAGCAGCCTCCCGACAGAAAATTCACCCCTCCACTTT
D gene: -; J gene: TRBJ1-5; V gene: TRBV27; clone size: -; CDR3 protein: CASSLSTDFLNQPQHF; CDR3 DNA: TGTGCCAGCAGTTTATCGACAGATTTTCTCAATCAGCCCCAGCATTTT
D gene: -; J gene: TRBJ1-3; V gene: TRBV5-6; clone size: -; CDR3 protein: CASSWRGPGNTIYF; CDR3 DNA: TGTGCCAGCAGCTGGAGAGGCCCTGGAAACACCATATATTTT
D gene: -; J gene: TRBJ1-2; V gene: TRBV6-5; clone size: -; CDR3 protein: CASSFRRLDGYTF; CDR3 DNA: TGTGCCAGCAGTTTCAGGAGGTTGGATGGCTACACCTTC
D gene: -; J gene: TRBJ1-2; V gene: TRBV6-5; clone size: -; CDR3 protein: CAAKSGGGGYTF; CDR3 DNA: TGTGCCGCCAAATCTGGAGGTGGCGGCTACACCTTC
D gene: -; J gene: TRBJ1-6; V gene: TRBV19; clone size: -; CDR3 protein: CASSPGHYNSPLHF; CDR3 DNA: TGTGCCAGTAGTCCGGGACACTATAATTCACCCCTCCACTTT